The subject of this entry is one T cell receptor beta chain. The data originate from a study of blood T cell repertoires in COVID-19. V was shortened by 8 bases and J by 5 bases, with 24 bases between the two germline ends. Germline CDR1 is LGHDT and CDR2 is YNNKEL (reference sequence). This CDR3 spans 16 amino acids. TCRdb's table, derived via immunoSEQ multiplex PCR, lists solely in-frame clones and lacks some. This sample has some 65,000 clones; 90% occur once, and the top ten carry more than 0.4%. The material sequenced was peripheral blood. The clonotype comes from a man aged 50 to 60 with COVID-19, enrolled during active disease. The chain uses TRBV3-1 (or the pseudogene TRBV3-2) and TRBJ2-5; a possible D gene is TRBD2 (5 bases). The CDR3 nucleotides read TGTGCCAGCCGCAATAGGGCGGGTGATATCCGGGAGACCCAGTACTTC. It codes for CASRNRAGDIRETQYF.